The 5 T cell receptor beta chains listed next were all sequenced from one sample in a study of T cells in localized non-small cell lung cancer. Libraries were prepared by immunoSEQ multiplex PCR; TCRdb keeps only in-frame clonotypes and omits some of them. Of about 1,000 clones listed, approximately 25% were seen once; the top ten hold about a tenth. This material consisted of normal lung tissue next to the tumor, taken before any cancer treatment. The receptors stem from a woman aged 40-75 years with stage III squamous cell lung carcinoma.

This clone was recorded a few times. V and J are TRBV30 and TRBJ2-1; D may be TRBD1 (6 bases). In germline, CDR1 is GTSNPN, CDR2 SVGIG (reference sequence). Trimming pared 5 bases from V and 7 bases from J, leaving 9 bases between. The CDR3 runs to 11 residues. CDR3 in amino acids: CAWSRGNEQFF. CDR3 in DNA: TGTGCCTGGTCAAGGGGGAATGAGCAGTTCTTC.

The V call is TRBV19, the J call TRBJ1-6; no reliable D call. CDR3 length equals 12 residues. Between the trimmed V and J ends, which lost 9 bases and 13 bases, there was a span of 16 bases. The germline V gene has CDR1 LNHDA and CDR2 SQIVND (reference sequence). This chain's CDR3 is CASKDGANPLHF. CDR3 DNA: TGTGCCAGCAAGGACGGAGCTAATCCCCTCCACTTT.

The table lists this clone with a few counts. The chain uses TRBV29-1 and TRBJ2-5; no reliable D call. The CDR3 consists of 12 residues. V lost 4 bases, J lost 3 bases, and 9 bases lay in between. Germline V lookup: CDR1 SQVTM, CDR2 ANQGSEA. Here the CDR3 reads CSVGRIEETQYF. The CDR3, as DNA: TGCAGCGTTGGACGGATAGAAGAGACCCAGTACTTC.

V usage is TRBV19 and J usage is TRBJ2-2, with 11 bases identical to TRBD1. The V segment lost 10 bases and the J segment 4 bases; nucleotides outside the gene matches: 5. The germline gives CDR1 LNHDA, CDR2 SQIVND (reference sequence). The CDR3 has 14 amino acids. The CDR3 nucleotides read TGTGCCACGCGGACAGGGGGCTCCACCGGGGAGCTGTTTTTT. Its translation: CATRTGGSTGELFF.

The V gene is TRBV9, the J gene TRBJ1-2; D is unresolved. The V end was cut by 0 bases, the J end by 1 base, with 19 bases between. This CDR3 is built from 18 residues. The germline V gene encodes CDR1 SGDLS and CDR2 YYNGEE. CDR3: CASSVGTAIEFINYGYTF. CDR3 bases: TGTGCCAGCAGCGTAGGGACGGCTATCGAATTTATTAACTATGGCTACACCTTC.